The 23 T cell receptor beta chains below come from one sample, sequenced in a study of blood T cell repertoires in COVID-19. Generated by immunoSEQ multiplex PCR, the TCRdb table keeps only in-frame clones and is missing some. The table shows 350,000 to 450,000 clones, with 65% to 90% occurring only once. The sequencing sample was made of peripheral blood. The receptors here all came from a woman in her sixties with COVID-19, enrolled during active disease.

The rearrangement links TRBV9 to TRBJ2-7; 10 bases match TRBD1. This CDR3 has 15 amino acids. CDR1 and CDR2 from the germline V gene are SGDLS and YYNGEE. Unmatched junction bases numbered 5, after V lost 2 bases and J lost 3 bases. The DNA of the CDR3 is TGTGCCAGCAGCGTCGGGACAGGGGTTGTCTACGAGCAGTACTTC. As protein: CASSVGTGVVYEQYF.

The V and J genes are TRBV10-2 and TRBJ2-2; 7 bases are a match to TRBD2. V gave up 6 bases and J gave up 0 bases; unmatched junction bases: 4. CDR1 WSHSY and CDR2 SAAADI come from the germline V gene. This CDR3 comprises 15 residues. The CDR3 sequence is CASRKTSPNTGELFF. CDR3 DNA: TGCGCCAGCAGAAAGACTAGCCCGAACACCGGGGAGCTGTTTTTT.

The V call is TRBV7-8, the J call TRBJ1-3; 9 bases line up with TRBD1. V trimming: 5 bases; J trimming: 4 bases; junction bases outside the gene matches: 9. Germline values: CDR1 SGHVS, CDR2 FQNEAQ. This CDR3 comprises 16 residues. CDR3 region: CASSRGQGRAGNTIYF. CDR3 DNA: TGTGCCAGCAGCAGGGGACAGGGACGGGCCGGAAACACCATATATTTT.

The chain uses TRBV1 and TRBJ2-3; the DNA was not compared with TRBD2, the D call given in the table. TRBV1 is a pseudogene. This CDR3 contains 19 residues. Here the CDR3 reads CTSSPEWAGGPLRADTQYF. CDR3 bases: TGCACCAGCAGCCCGGAGTGGGCGGGGGGCCCCCTTAGGGCAGATACGCAGTATTTT.

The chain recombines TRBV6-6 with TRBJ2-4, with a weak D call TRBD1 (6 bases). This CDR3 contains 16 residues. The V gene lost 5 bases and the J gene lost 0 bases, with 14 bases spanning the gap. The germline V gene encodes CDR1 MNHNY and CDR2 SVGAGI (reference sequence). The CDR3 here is CASSQGQMLAKNIQYF. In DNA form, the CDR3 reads TGTGCCAGCAGTCAAGGACAGATGCTAGCCAAAAACATTCAGTACTTC.

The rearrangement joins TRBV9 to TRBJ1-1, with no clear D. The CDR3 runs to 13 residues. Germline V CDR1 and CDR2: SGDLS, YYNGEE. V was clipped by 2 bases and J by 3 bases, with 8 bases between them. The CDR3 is CASSVRADTEAFF. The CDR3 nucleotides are TGTGCCAGCAGCGTGAGGGCTGACACTGAAGCTTTCTTT.

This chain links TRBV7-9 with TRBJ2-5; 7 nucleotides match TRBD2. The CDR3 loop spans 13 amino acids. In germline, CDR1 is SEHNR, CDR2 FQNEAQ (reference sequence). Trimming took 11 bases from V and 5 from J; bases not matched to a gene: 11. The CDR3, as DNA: TGTGCCGGCCAGGGCGGGGGTGTGGAGACCCAGTACTTC. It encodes CAGQGGGVETQYF. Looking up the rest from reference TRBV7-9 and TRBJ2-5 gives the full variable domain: DTGVSQNPRHKITKRGQNVTFRCDPISEHNRLYWYRQTLGQGPEFLTYFQNEAQLEKSRLLSDRFSAERPKGSFSTLEIQRTEQGDSAMYLCAGQGGGVETQYFGPGTRLLVL.

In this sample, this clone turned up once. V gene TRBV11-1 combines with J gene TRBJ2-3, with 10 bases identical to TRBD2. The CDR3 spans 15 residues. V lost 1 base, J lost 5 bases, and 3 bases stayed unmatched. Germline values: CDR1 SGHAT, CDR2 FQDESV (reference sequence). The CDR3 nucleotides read TGTGCCAGCAGCTTAGACACTAGCGGGGTAGATACGCAGTATTTT. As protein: CASSLDTSGVDTQYF.

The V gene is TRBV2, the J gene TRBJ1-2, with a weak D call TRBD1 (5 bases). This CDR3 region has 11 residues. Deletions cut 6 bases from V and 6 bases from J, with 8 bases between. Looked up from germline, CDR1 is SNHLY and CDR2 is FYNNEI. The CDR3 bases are TGTGCCAGCAGCAGGGCCGATGGCTACACCTTC. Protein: CASSRADGYTF.

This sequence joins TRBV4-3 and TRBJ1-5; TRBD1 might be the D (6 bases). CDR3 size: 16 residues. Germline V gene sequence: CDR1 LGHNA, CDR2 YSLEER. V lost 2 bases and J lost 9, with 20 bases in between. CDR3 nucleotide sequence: TGCGCCAGCAGCCAATTTTATCCGGACAGCGCGGGGCCCCAGCATTTT. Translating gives CASSQFYPDSAGPQHF.

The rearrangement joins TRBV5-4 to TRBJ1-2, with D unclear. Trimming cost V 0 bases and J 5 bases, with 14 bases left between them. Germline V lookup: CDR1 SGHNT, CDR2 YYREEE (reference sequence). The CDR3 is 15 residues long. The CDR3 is CASSLGVNKIYGYTF. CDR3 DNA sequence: TGTGCCAGCAGCTTGGGTGTCAACAAGATATATGGCTACACCTTC.

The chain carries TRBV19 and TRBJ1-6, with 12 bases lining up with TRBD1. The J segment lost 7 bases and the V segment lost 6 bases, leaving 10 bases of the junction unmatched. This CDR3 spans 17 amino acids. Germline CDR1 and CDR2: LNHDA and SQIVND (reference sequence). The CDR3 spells CASSLQGQGAGNSPLHF. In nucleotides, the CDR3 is TGTGCCAGTAGCCTGCAGGGACAGGGGGCTGGAAATTCACCCCTCCACTTT. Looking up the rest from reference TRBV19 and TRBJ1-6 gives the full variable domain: DGGITQSPKYLFRKEGQNVTLSCEQNLNHDAMYWYRQDPGQGLRLIYYSQIVNDFQKGDIAEGYSVSREKKESFPLTVTSAQKNPTAFYLCASSLQGQGAGNSPLHFGNGTRLTVT.

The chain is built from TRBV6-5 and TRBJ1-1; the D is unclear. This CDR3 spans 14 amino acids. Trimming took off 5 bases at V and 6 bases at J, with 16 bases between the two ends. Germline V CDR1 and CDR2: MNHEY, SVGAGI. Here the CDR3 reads CASSRSLGASEAFF. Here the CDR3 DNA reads TGTGCCAGCAGTAGGAGTCTTGGTGCCTCTGAAGCTTTCTTT.

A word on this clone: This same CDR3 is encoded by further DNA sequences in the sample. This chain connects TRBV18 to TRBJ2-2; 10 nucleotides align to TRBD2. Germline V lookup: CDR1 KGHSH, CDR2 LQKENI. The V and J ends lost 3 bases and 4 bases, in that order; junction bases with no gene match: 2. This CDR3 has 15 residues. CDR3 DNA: TGTGCCAGCTCACCTCGACTAGCGGGCACCGGGGAGCTGTTTTTT. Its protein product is CASSPRLAGTGELFF.

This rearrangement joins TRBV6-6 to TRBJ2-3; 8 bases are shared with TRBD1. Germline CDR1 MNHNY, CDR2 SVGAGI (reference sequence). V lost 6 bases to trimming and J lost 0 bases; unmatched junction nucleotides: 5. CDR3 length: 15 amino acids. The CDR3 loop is CASSRGQGSTDTQYF. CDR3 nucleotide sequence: TGTGCCAGCAGCCGCGGACAGGGAAGCACAGATACGCAGTATTTT.

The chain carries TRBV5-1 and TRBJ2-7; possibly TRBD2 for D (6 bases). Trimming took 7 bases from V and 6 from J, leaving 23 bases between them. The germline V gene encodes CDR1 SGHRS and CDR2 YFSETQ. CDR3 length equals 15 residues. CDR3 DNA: TGCGCCAGCCGGTACCGACTAGAGAGCTCCCGCGAGCAGTACTTC. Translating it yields CASRYRLESSREQYF.

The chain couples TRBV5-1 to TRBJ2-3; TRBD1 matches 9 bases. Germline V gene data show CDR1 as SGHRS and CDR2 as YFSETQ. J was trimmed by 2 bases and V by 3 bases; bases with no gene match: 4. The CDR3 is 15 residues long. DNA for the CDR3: TGCGCCAGCAGCTGGACAGGGGTTGACACAGATACGCAGTATTTT. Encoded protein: CASSWTGVDTDTQYF.

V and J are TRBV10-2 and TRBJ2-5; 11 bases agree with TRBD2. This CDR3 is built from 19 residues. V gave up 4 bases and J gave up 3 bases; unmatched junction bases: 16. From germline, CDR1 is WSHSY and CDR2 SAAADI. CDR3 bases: TGCGCCAGCAGTGCCCCGTTTAGTGCGTCTAGCGGGGGGAAAGAGACCCAGTACTTC. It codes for CASSAPFSASSGGKETQYF.

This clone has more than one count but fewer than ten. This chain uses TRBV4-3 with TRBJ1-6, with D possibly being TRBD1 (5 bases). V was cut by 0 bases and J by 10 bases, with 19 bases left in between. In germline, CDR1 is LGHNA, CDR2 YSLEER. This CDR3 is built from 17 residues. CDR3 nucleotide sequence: TGCGCCAGCAGCCAAGATCCCCGGGGGGGGTTAGGGTCACCCCTCCACTTT. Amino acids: CASSQDPRGGLGSPLHF.

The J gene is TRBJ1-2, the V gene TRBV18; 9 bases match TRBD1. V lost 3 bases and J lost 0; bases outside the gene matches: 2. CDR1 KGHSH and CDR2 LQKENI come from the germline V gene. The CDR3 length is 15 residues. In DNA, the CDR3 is TGTGCCAGCTCACCCAGGGACAGGGCTAACTATGGCTACACCTTC. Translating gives CASSPRDRANYGYTF.

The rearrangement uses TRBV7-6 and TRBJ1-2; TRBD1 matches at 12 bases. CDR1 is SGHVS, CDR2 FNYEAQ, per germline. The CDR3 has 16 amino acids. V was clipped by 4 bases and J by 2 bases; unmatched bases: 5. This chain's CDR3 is CASSWGQGAANYGYTF. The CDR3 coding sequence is TGTGCCAGCAGCTGGGGACAGGGGGCGGCCAACTATGGCTACACCTTC.

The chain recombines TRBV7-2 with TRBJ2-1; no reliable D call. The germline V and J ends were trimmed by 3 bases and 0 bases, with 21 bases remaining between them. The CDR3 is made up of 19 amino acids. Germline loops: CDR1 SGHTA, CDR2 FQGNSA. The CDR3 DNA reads TGTGCCAGCAGCTTCGGATCCGTGTGGGCCGGAAGCTCCTACAATGAGCAGTTCTTC. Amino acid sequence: CASSFGSVWAGSSYNEQFF.

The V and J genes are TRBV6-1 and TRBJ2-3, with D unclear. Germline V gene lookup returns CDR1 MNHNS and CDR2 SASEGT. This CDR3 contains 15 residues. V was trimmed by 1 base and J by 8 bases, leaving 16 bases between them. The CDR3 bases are TGTGCCAGCAGTGAAGTGGCACACCACCAAGTTACGCAGTATTTT. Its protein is CASSEVAHHQVTQYF.